This T cell receptor beta chain came from a study of blood T cell repertoires in COVID-19. Study as a whole: COVID-19 samples collected from the United States, Italy and Spain covered acute and convalescent phases. PBMCs, B-cell-depleted T cells, or T cells were the source of the cDNA or gDNA that made up the material.

Original data processing: Using reference gene primer amplification, nucleated cell counts were estimated. This table comes from immunoSEQ multiplex PCR, and its TCRdb copy is limited to in-frame clones, with some not included. V and J calls and clone size follow that table, whereas D and trimming were derived from the DNA. The table shows about 260,000 clones, with 85% occurring only once. Germline loops: CDR1 ENHRY, CDR2 SYGVKD. The CDR3 is made up of 16 amino acids. The germline V and J ends were trimmed by 5 bases and 4 bases, with 15 bases remaining between them. The sample was peripheral blood. This clonotype was sampled from a human donor in a cohort sampled during active COVID-19. The chain carries TRBV10-3 and TRBJ1-6; D possibly corresponds to TRBD1 (5 bases). The CDR3 DNA reads as TGTGCCATCAGTTCTCAGGCGAAGGGGTATAATTCACCCCTCCACTTT. It encodes CAISSQAKGYNSPLHF.